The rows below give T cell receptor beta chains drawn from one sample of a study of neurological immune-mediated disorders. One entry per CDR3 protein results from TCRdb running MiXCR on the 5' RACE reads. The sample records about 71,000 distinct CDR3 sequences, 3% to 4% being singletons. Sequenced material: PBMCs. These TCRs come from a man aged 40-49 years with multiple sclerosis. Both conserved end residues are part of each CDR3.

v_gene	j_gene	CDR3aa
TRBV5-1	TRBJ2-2	CASSLVGQGYTGELFF
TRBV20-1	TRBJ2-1	CSAEGFENEQFF
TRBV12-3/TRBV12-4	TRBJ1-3	CASSPVGTHGNTIYF
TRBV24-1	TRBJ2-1	CATRGTSGRNEQFF
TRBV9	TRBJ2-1	CASSVDGRASGEQFF
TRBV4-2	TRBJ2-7	CASSQVAGPTTYEQYF
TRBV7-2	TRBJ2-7	CASSFSYGEQYF
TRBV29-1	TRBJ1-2	CSVEKDRTGYTF
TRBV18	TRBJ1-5	CASSPPGGGGNQPQHF
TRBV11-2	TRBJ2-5	CASSPVRSQETQYF
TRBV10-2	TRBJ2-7	CASSVADLWEQYF
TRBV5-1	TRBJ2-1	CASSLGLAGGNEQFF
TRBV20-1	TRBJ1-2	CSAKIQGGKGYTF
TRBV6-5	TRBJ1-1	CASSYRTGTTMNTEAFF
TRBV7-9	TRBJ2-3	CASSVIQTGRDTQYF